Sequencing of this T cell receptor (beta chain) was carried out in a study of shared clonotypes between healthy human individuals. The germline V and J ends were trimmed by 1 base and 6 bases, with 6 bases remaining between them. This CDR3 contains 13 residues. The V gene's germline CDR1 is MGHRA and CDR2 YSYEKL. TCRdb keeps only in-frame clones here, not all; method: immunoSEQ multiplex PCR. The sample lists approximately 530,000 clones, approximately 94% seen once, with around 0.066% in the top ten. The receptor was derived from a woman aged 25 to 45 in good health. This chain connects TRBV4-1 to TRBJ2-2, with D unclear. Sequences were obtained from naive CD4+ T cells sorted from blood. The subset here: CD45RA+ positively selected. The CDR3: CASSQAVAGELFF. DNA for the CDR3: TGCGCCAGCAGCCAAGCCGTGGCCGGGGAGCTGTTTTTT.